These T cell receptor beta chains were read from a single sample in a study of cytomegalovirus exposure and HLA in healthy donors. TCRdb's table, derived via immunoSEQ multiplex PCR, lists solely in-frame clones and lacks some. The sample includes about 120,000 clones, roughly 71% of them seen just once. The sequencing sample was made of PBMCs. Receptors were obtained from a woman aged 40 to 55 in good health and CMV-seropositive. Both conserved end residues are part of each CDR3. A D gene is named only where the DNA matches it firmly. The listing skips clone size in some rows; elsewhere it reads once, few, many or a size class.

V: TRBV13; length: 14; J: TRBJ2-7; size: -; D: -; CDR3: CASSGGDSTYEQYF; DNA: TGTGCCAGCAGCGGAGGGGACAGTACCTACGAGCAGTACTTC
V: TRBV14; length: 13; J: TRBJ2-1; size: few; D: TRBD2; CDR3: CASSPSLAGGQFF; DNA: TGTGCCAGCAGCCCATCATTAGCGGGAGGGCAGTTCTTC
V: TRBV14; length: 15; J: TRBJ2-5; size: -; D: TRBD2; CDR3: CASSQWGGVGETQYF; DNA: TGTGCCAGCAGCCAGTGGGGGGGTGTCGGAGAGACCCAGTACTTC
V: TRBV18; length: 16; J: TRBJ1-1; size: -; D: -; CDR3: CASSTTYLAGNTEAFF; DNA: TGTGCCAGCTCAACCACCTACTTGGCAGGGAACACTGAAGCTTTCTTT
V: TRBV28; length: 16; J: TRBJ1-1; size: -; D: TRBD1; CDR3: CASRDRARTVNTEAFF; DNA: TGTGCCAGCAGAGACAGGGCCCGGACGGTGAACACTGAAGCTTTCTTT
V: TRBV27; length: 16; J: TRBJ2-2; size: once; D: TRBD1; CDR3: CATADPTGANTGELFF; DNA: TGTGCCACCGCGGACCCGACAGGGGCGAACACCGGGGAGCTGTTTTTT
V: TRBV6-6; length: 13; J: TRBJ2-7; size: -; D: TRBD1; CDR3: CAGSGQGAYEQYF; DNA: TGTGCCGGATCGGGACAGGGCGCCTACGAGCAGTACTTC
V: TRBV23-1; length: 18; J: TRBJ2-6; size: -; D: TRBD1; CDR3: CASSQAQTGASGANVLTF; DNA: TGCGCCAGCAGTCAAGCGCAGACAGGGGCTTCTGGGGCCAACGTCCTGACTTTC
V: TRBV6-5; length: 15; J: TRBJ2-2; size: -; D: TRBD1; CDR3: CASRHQGARTGELFF; DNA: TGTGCCAGCAGACACCAGGGGGCGCGAACCGGGGAGCTGTTTTTT
V: TRBV5-6; length: 13; J: TRBJ2-3; size: -; D: -; CDR3: CASSLRQADTQYF; DNA: TGTGCCAGCAGCTTAAGACAGGCAGATACGCAGTATTTT
V: TRBV6-1; length: 11; J: TRBJ2-3; size: -; D: -; CDR3: CASMGGPAQYF; DNA: TGTGCCAGCATGGGGGGGCCTGCGCAGTATTTT
V: TRBV6-5; length: 15; J: TRBJ1-1; size: once; D: TRBD1; CDR3: CASSSRGTGDTEAFF; DNA: TGTGCCAGCAGTTCCCGGGGGACAGGGGACACTGAAGCTTTCTTT
V: TRBV30; length: 15; J: TRBJ2-5; size: few; D: -; CDR3: CAWSVGAGVQETQYF; DNA: TGTGCCTGGAGTGTCGGGGCAGGGGTCCAAGAGACCCAGTACTTC
V: TRBV27; length: 14; J: TRBJ2-1; size: -; D: -; CDR3: CASSRTSPSDEQFF; DNA: TGTGCCAGCAGTCGGACTTCCCCCTCCGATGAGCAGTTCTTC
V: TRBV30; length: 13; J: TRBJ1-2; size: -; D: TRBD1; CDR3: CAGSGQGTYGYTF; DNA: TGTGCCGGATCGGGACAGGGTACCTATGGCTACACCTTC
V: TRBV25-1; length: 14; J: TRBJ2-5; size: -; D: TRBD2; CDR3: CASSDIGLAETQYF; DNA: TGTGCCAGCAGTGATATAGGACTAGCAGAGACCCAGTACTTC
V: TRBV5-4; length: 15; J: TRBJ2-3; size: -; D: -; CDR3: CASSLGGAHTDTQYF; DNA: TGTGCCAGCAGCTTGGGCGGCGCCCACACAGATACGCAGTATTTT
V: TRBV28; length: 15; J: TRBJ1-5; size: -; D: -; CDR3: CASSGQIDSNQPQHF; DNA: TGTGCCAGCAGTGGACAGATTGATAGCAATCAGCCCCAGCATTTT
V: TRBV6-5; length: 16; J: TRBJ1-2; size: -; D: -; CDR3: CASSYSGTGPNYGYTF; DNA: TGTGCCAGCAGTTACTCAGGAACAGGACCTAACTATGGCTACACCTTC
V: TRBV5-4; length: 12; J: TRBJ1-4; size: -; D: -; CDR3: CASSQGSEKLFF; DNA: TGTGCCAGCTCGCAGGGGAGTGAAAAACTGTTTTTT
V: TRBV19; length: 14; J: TRBJ2-1; size: -; D: -; CDR3: CASSPGVRNNEQFF; DNA: TGTGCCAGTAGCCCCGGGGTCCGAAACAATGAGCAGTTCTTC
V: TRBV30; length: 13; J: TRBJ1-1; size: -; D: TRBD1; CDR3: CAWSIPQGGEAFF; DNA: TGTGCCTGGAGTATCCCACAGGGGGGTGAAGCTTTCTTT
V: TRBV4-2; length: 16; J: TRBJ2-1; size: -; D: TRBD2; CDR3: CASSQGPAGKGNEQFF; DNA: TGTGCCAGCAGCCAAGGACCAGCGGGAAAAGGCAATGAGCAGTTCTTC
V: TRBV27; length: 15; J: TRBJ1-5; size: once; D: -; CDR3: CASSPRGLGDQPQHF; DNA: TGTGCCAGCAGCCCCCGGGGGTTAGGGGATCAGCCCCAGCATTTT
V: TRBV19; length: 14; J: TRBJ1-6; size: few; D: -; CDR3: CASMRGMHNSPLHF; DNA: TGTGCCAGTATGAGAGGAATGCATAATTCACCCCTCCACTTT
V: TRBV30; length: 15; J: TRBJ1-1; size: -; D: -; CDR3: CAWRVPGNRNTEAFF; DNA: TGTGCCTGGAGGGTACCAGGGAATAGGAACACTGAAGCTTTCTTT
V: TRBV30; length: 13; J: TRBJ1-6; size: -; D: -; CDR3: CAWTPGYNSPLHF; DNA: TGTGCCTGGACGCCGGGGTATAATTCACCCCTCCACTTT
V: TRBV5-4; length: 17; J: TRBJ1-1; size: -; D: -; CDR3: CASSPGGGIQGGTEAFF; DNA: TGTGCCAGCAGCCCTGGAGGTGGAATACAGGGAGGGACTGAAGCTTTCTTT
V: TRBV19; length: 16; J: TRBJ2-3; size: once; D: TRBD2; CDR3: CASTPRLAGKTDTQYF; DNA: TGTGCCAGTACCCCTCGACTAGCGGGAAAAACAGATACGCAGTATTTT
V: TRBV29-1; length: 11; J: TRBJ1-2; size: -; D: TRBD1; CDR3: CSVGRGDGYTF; DNA: TGCAGCGTTGGCAGGGGGGATGGCTACACCTTC